The 13 T cell receptor beta chains listed next were all sequenced from one sample in a study of T cell changes during pregnancy in multiple sclerosis. TCRdb keeps only in-frame clones here, not all; method: immunoSEQ multiplex PCR. The table has more than 65,000 clones, around 92% seen once. Material: peripheral blood, obtained in the first trimester of pregnancy. Source of these receptors: a female donor with multiple sclerosis, enrolled in a pregnancy study.

V gene TRBV6-5 combines with J gene TRBJ1-4; 9 bases align to TRBD1. CDR1 and CDR2 from the germline V gene are MNHEY and SVGAGI. With V trimmed by 5 bases and J by 6 bases, 4 bases remained unmatched. The CDR3 runs to 14 residues. The CDR3 loop is CASSRQGVYEKLFF. The CDR3 DNA follows: TGTGCCAGCAGTCGACAGGGGGTGTATGAAAAACTGTTTTTT.

The gene calls are TRBV30 and TRBJ2-7; D perhaps matches TRBD1 (5 bases). The CDR3 spans 11 residues. CDR1 and CDR2 from the germline V gene are GTSNPN and SVGIG (reference sequence). Trimming pared 4 bases from V and 5 bases from J, leaving 9 bases between. This CDR3 reads CAWTRVHEQYF. As DNA, the CDR3 is TGTGCCTGGACCAGGGTCCACGAGCAGTACTTC.

This chain uses TRBV4-2 with TRBJ2-3, with 11 nucleotides matching TRBD2. Germline V CDR1 and CDR2: LGHNA, YNFKEQ. Trimming took 0 bases from V and 2 from J; bases not matched to a gene: 7. This CDR3 has 18 residues. This chain's CDR3 is CASSQDRDSGGATDTQYF. CDR3 nucleotides: TGTGCCAGCAGCCAAGATCGGGATAGCGGGGGGGCCACAGATACGCAGTATTTT.

The J gene is TRBJ2-7, the V gene TRBV28; tentatively, D is TRBD1 (5 bases). Trimming pared 5 bases from V and 1 base from J, leaving 9 bases between. In germline, CDR1 is MDHEN, CDR2 SYDVKM. This CDR3 contains 13 residues. CDR3 sequence (DNA): TGTGCCAGCAGTGTCAGGGTATCCTACGAGCAGTACTTC. Amino acid sequence: CASSVRVSYEQYF.

The rearrangement uses TRBV5-1 and TRBJ1-6; the D gene is possibly TRBD1 (6 bases). This CDR3 region has 16 residues. Germline CDR1 and CDR2: SGHRS and YFSETQ. V was clipped by 4 bases and J by 10 bases, with 21 bases between them. In nucleotides, the CDR3 is TGCGCCAGCAGCCCGTCTCGCGGCAGGGGTAACTCACCCCTCCACTTT. Protein product: CASSPSRGRGNSPLHF.

J is TRBJ2-4 and V is TRBV18; the match to TRBD1 covers 10 bases. Germline trimming cut 3 bases from V and 0 bases from J; bases unmatched to any gene: 8. The CDR3 has 18 residues. Per the germline V gene, CDR1 is KGHSH and CDR2 is LQKENI. In nucleotides, the CDR3 is TGTGCCAGCTCACCCCGGGACAGGGGTGGACTAGCCAAAAACATTCAGTACTTC. Protein sequence: CASSPRDRGGLAKNIQYF.

The J gene is TRBJ2-1, the V gene TRBV4-2; 9 nucleotides align to TRBD2. V shed 4 bases and J 4 bases; nucleotides not matched to a gene: 5. The CDR3 has 15 amino acids. The V gene's germline CDR1 is LGHNA and CDR2 YNFKEQ. CDR3: CASSRREGTYNEQFF. The CDR3 DNA sequence: TGTGCCAGCAGCCGGCGGGAGGGGACTTACAATGAGCAGTTCTTC.

Notes on this clone: Distinct nucleotide sequences in the sample also encode this CDR3. The genes are TRBV7-9 and TRBJ1-2, with 8 nucleotides matching TRBD1. From germline, CDR1 is SEHNR and CDR2 FQNEAQ (reference sequence). With V trimmed by 5 bases and J by 2 bases, 4 bases remained unmatched. The CDR3 loop spans 14 amino acids. This CDR3 reads CASSPRTGNYGYTF. CDR3 nucleotides: TGTGCCAGCAGCCCACGGACAGGGAACTATGGCTACACCTTC.

The J gene is TRBJ2-7, the V gene TRBV6-4, with TRBD2 matching over 10 bases. The CDR3 totals 15 residues. V gave up 8 bases and J gave up 0 bases; unmatched junction bases: 7. Germline assignment: CDR1 MRHNA and CDR2 SNTAGT. DNA of the CDR3: TGTGCCAGCGCTTTGGCTAGCGGGGGCTCCTACGAGCAGTACTTC. Amino acids: CASALASGGSYEQYF.

This sequence joins TRBV5-6 and TRBJ1-5; tentative D call: TRBD1 (5 bases). The CDR3 length is 13 residues. Per the germline V gene, CDR1 is SGHDT and CDR2 is YYEEEE. Trimming pared 4 bases from V and 7 bases from J, leaving 12 bases between. CDR3 sequence: CASSLGRGQPQHF. As DNA, the CDR3 is TGTGCCAGCAGCCTCGGACGGGGGCAGCCCCAGCATTTT.

The rearrangement uses TRBV30 and TRBJ1-1, with no clear D. CDR3 size: 12 residues. The V gene's germline CDR1 is GTSNPN and CDR2 SVGIG (reference sequence). With 0 bases removed from V and 6 bases from J, the gap between germline ends came to 8 bases. The CDR3, as DNA: TGTGCCTGGAGTGTACTATCGCCTGAAGCTTTCTTT. Translation gives CAWSVLSPEAFF.

The chain recombines TRBV19 with TRBJ2-7, with D possibly TRBD2 on 7 matching bases. V was shortened by 5 bases and J by 0 bases, with 14 bases between the two germline ends. Germline V lookup: CDR1 LNHDA, CDR2 SQIVND (reference sequence). The length of the CDR3 is 15 residues. DNA of the CDR3: TGTGCCAGTAGTTCCCCGGGGGGCAGCTCCTACGAGCAGTACTTC. It codes for CASSSPGGSSYEQYF.

The chain joins TRBV9 to TRBJ1-6; 10 bases are a match to TRBD1. The CDR3 runs 15 residues. J gave up 7 bases and V 3 bases, and 4 bases lay outside the gene matches. Germline V lookup: CDR1 SGDLS, CDR2 YYNGEE. The CDR3 DNA follows: TGTGCCAGCAGCGGGACAGGGGGTGGCAATTCACCCCTCCACTTT. It is translated as CASSGTGGGNSPLHF.